The 14 T cell receptor beta chains presented below share a single source sample, sequenced in a study of T cell clonotyping in hematopoietic cell transplantation. The method was immunoSEQ multiplex PCR; TCRdb's version includes in-frame clones alone and lacks a portion of them. The repertoire holds some 9,300 clones, with 51% as singletons. The sample in question was peripheral blood mononuclear cells, obtained 100 days after allogeneic stem cell transplant. The receptors come from a female patient in her forties or fifties who had an allogeneic stem cell transplant from an unrelated donor, so the T cells may come from the graft donor. Some clones in this sample may be carry-over from other donors' samples.

This clone was seen more than once but under ten times. The chain joins TRBV7-2 to TRBJ1-5, with 8 bases matching TRBD1. This CDR3 has 15 residues. Unmatched junction bases numbered 12, after V lost 5 bases and J lost 9 bases. CDR1 and CDR2 from the germline V gene are SGHTA and FQGNSA. Here the CDR3 DNA reads TGTGCCAGCAGCCCAGAGACAGGGGTGATTCGGCCCCAGCATTTT. This encodes CASSPETGVIRPQHF.

In this sample, this clone turned up a few times. The genes are TRBV4-1 and TRBJ2-1, with 9 bases identical to TRBD2. From germline, CDR1 is MGHRA and CDR2 YSYEKL. V lost 3 bases, J lost 5 bases, and 5 bases stayed unmatched. The CDR3 is 15 amino acids. The CDR3 spells CASSHYLAGNNEQFF. The CDR3 DNA is TGCGCCAGCAGCCATTATCTAGCGGGGAACAATGAGCAGTTCTTC.

J is TRBJ1-2 and V is TRBV4-2, with D hard to call. Germline V CDR1 and CDR2: LGHNA, YNFKEQ. Trimming pared 0 bases from V and 5 bases from J, leaving 13 bases between. There are 15 residues in the CDR3. Written as DNA, the CDR3 is TGTGCCAGCAGCCAAGAGGAACACGCCCGGTATGGCTACACCTTC. Amino acids: CASSQEEHARYGYTF.

The genes are TRBV30 and TRBJ1-2, with TRBD1 matching 9 bases. The CDR3 spans 15 residues. Germline V lookup: CDR1 GTSNPN, CDR2 SVGIG (reference sequence). V lost 4 bases to trimming and J lost 5 bases; unmatched junction nucleotides: 11. This chain's CDR3 is CAWTEDGTGSYGYTF. The CDR3 nucleotides read TGTGCCTGGACCGAGGATGGGACAGGGTCGTATGGCTACACCTTC.

This chain joins TRBV30 and TRBJ2-7; D remains ambiguous. CDR3 length equals 15 residues. Per germline, CDR1 GTSNPN and CDR2 SVGIG (reference sequence). Between the trimmed V and J ends, which lost 2 bases and 0 bases, there was a span of 14 bases. CDR3 in DNA: TGTGCCTGGAGTAACCCGGCCCTAAACTCCTACGAGCAGTACTTC. Protein sequence: CAWSNPALNSYEQYF.

This rearrangement joins TRBV4-2 to TRBJ2-7; 7 bases align to TRBD1. Trimming removed 1 base from V and 4 bases from J; junction bases left unmatched: 7. Looked up from germline, CDR1 is LGHNA and CDR2 is YNFKEQ. The CDR3 consists of 15 residues. CDR3 protein: CASSQAGTEEYEQYF. The CDR3 region has the DNA TGTGCCAGCAGCCAAGCCGGGACAGAAGAGTACGAGCAGTACTTC.

CDR3 DNA sequence: TGTGCCAGCAGTCCCCTCGGAGGGTTCTATGGCTACACCTTC. Translated, it gives CASSPLGGFYGYTF. The chain has TRBV6-5 and TRBJ1-2; D is undetermined. V was shortened by 5 bases and J by 4 bases, with 14 bases between the two germline ends. CDR1 is MNHEY, CDR2 SVGAGI, per germline. CDR3 length equals 14 residues.

This clone was seen only a few times. The chain combines TRBV30 with TRBJ2-7, with no clear D. CDR3 length: 13 amino acids. Germline CDR1 is GTSNPN and CDR2 is SVGIG (reference sequence). Between the trimmed V and J ends, which lost 2 bases and 2 bases, there was a span of 10 bases. The CDR3: CAWSMKDTYEQYF. Written as DNA, the CDR3 is TGTGCCTGGAGTATGAAGGATACCTACGAGCAGTACTTC.

V and J are TRBV10-2 and TRBJ2-5, with no clear D. The CDR3 spans 15 residues. CDR1 is WSHSY, CDR2 SAAADI, per germline. V dropped 7 bases and J dropped 1 base, with 16 bases sitting between them. CDR3 nucleotides: TGCGCCAGCACTATGGCAGGTGAACCCCAAGAGACCCAGTACTTC. This gives the protein CASTMAGEPQETQYF.

The rearrangement links TRBV4-2 to TRBJ2-7; TRBD1 might be the D (5 bases). The V and J ends lost 5 bases and 4 bases respectively, with 15 bases between them. Germline V gene lookup returns CDR1 LGHNA and CDR2 YNFKEQ. The CDR3 runs to 14 residues. The CDR3 DNA follows: TGTGCCAGCAGCTCGGAATTCAGGGCTTACGAGCAGTACTTC. Translation: CASSSEFRAYEQYF.

The genes are TRBV30 and TRBJ2-7; 12 bases are shared with TRBD1. The V segment lost 0 bases and the J segment 6 bases; nucleotides outside the gene matches: 6. From germline, CDR1 is GTSNPN and CDR2 SVGIG (reference sequence). The CDR3 covers 15 residues. The CDR3 sequence: CAWSVGGTGGSEQYF. CDR3 bases: TGTGCCTGGAGTGTCGGGGGGACAGGGGGCTCCGAGCAGTACTTC. Filled out from reference TRBV30 and TRBJ2-7, the complete variable domain reads SQTIHQWPATLVQPVGSPLSLECTVEGTSNPNLYWYRQAAGRGLQLLFYSVGIGQISSEVPQNLSASRPQDRQFILSSKKLLLSDSGFYLCAWSVGGTGGSEQYFGPGTRLTVT.

V is TRBV4-1 and J is TRBJ2-7; a possible D gene is TRBD1 (6 bases). Trimming removed 4 bases from V and 4 bases from J, with 17 bases in between. Germline CDR1 MGHRA, CDR2 YSYEKL. This CDR3 is built from 15 residues. The CDR3 loop reads CASSPEQGIRYEQYF. The CDR3 bases are TGCGCCAGCAGCCCCGAACAGGGCATTAGATACGAGCAGTACTTC.

The J gene is TRBJ1-2, the V gene TRBV9; weak D call: TRBD1 (5 bases). This CDR3 is 12 amino acids long. V lost 4 bases, J lost 11 bases, and 15 bases lay in between. Germline values: CDR1 SGDLS, CDR2 YYNGEE. The CDR3 loop is CASSRGPEIYTF. CDR3 DNA sequence: TGTGCCAGCAGCAGGGGACCCGAAATATACACCTTC.

The rearrangement uses TRBV30 and TRBJ1-5, with D perhaps TRBD1 (6 bases). The CDR3 covers 16 residues. The V gene lost 1 base and the J gene lost 2 bases, with 15 bases spanning the gap. Per germline, CDR1 GTSNPN and CDR2 SVGIG (reference sequence). The CDR3 sequence: CAWSGSGQSGNQPQHF. Written as DNA, the CDR3 is TGTGCCTGGAGTGGCTCCGGACAGTCGGGCAATCAGCCCCAGCATTTT.